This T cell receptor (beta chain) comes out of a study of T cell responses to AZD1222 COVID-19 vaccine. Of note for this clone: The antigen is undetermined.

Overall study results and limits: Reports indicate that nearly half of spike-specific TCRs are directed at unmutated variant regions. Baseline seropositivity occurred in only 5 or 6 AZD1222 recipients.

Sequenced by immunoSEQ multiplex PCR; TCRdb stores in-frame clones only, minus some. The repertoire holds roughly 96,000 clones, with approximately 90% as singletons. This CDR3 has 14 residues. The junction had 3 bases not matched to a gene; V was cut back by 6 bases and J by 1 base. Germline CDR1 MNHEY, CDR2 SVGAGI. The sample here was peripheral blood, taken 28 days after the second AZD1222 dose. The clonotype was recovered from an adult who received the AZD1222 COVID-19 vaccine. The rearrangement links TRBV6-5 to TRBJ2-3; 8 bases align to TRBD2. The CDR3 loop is CASRKRGRTDTQYF. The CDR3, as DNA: TGTGCCAGCAGGAAGCGGGGGCGCACAGATACGCAGTATTTT.